This entry is about one T cell receptor (beta chain). The antigen is undetermined. Per the germline V gene, CDR1 is KGHSH and CDR2 is LQKENI. This CDR3 spans 16 amino acids. V was clipped by 4 bases and J by 2 bases, with 16 bases between them. The PCR made use of 60 Vbeta and 13 Jbeta primers. Sequencing was performed with immunoSEQ multiplex PCR; in TCRdb, only in-frame clones are kept and a portion is missing. The sample lists about 160,000 clones; around 79% were seen once. These data are taken from a study of cytomegalovirus exposure and HLA in healthy donors. Study-wide findings and caveats: Later analysis showed most CMV-associated TCR beta chains appearing HLA-restricted. Later findings reportedly placed an Asian-associated ancestry cluster below the approximately 670-donor mean for N-insertions. Later analysis placed DRB1 highest and HLA-C lowest in TCR association rates, which differed by HLA locus.

The sequencing input was PBMCs. The clonotype was recovered from a woman in her 50s in good health and CMV-seropositive. The chain uses TRBV18 and TRBJ2-3; tentatively, D is TRBD2 (5 bases). The DNA for the CDR3 is TGTGCCAGCTCACTAGGGCAACGGGGATCCACAGATACGCAGTATTTT. It is translated as CASSLGQRGSTDTQYF.